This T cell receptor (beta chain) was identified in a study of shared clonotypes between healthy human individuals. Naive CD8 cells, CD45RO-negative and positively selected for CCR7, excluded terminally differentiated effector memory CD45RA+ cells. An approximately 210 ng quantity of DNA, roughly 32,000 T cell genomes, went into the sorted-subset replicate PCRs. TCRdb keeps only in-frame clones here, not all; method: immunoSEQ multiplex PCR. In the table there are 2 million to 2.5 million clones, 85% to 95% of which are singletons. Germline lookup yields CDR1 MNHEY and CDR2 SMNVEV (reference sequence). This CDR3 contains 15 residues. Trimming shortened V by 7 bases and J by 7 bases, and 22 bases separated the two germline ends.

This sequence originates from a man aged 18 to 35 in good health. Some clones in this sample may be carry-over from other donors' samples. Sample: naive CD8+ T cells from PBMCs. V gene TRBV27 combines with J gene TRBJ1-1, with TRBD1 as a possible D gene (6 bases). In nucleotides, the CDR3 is TGTGCCAGCATCATCGGGTGGGGGGCGACGCTTGAAGCTTTCTTT. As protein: CASIIGWGATLEAFF.